This record covers a single TCR beta chain. Its antigen is undetermined. This specimen belongs to a study of OX40 agonist ivuxolimab in advanced cancers. At the level of the study: The patients received agonistic anti-OX40 (CD134) antibody ivuxolimab.

The ends lost 6 bases at V and 3 bases at J; junction bases unmatched: 13. The CDR3 spans 16 residues. Study-wide points: Expanded clones were, on average, more numerous among CD8+ T cells than CD4+.

Sequenced by immunoSEQ multiplex PCR; TCRdb stores in-frame clones only, minus some. The data hold roughly 40,000 clones, with around nine tenths observed a single time. The rearrangement joins TRBV23-1 to TRBJ2-5; 7 nucleotides match TRBD1. TRBV23-1 is assigned to the ORF class and has an uncertain function. The source material was CD4+ or CD8+ T cells sorted from blood, sampled in a trial of the OX40 agonist ivuxolimab. This receptor was identified in an adult with an advanced solid tumor such as melanoma, head and neck, liver or kidney cancer. CDR3 residues: CASSPGQARREETQYF. Written as DNA, the CDR3 is TGCGCCAGCAGCCCCGGACAGGCCCGAAGGGAAGAGACCCAGTACTTC.